Listed below are T cell receptor beta chains from one sample, sequenced in a study of spatial heterogeneity in lung cancer. One entry per CDR3 protein results from TCRdb running MiXCR on the 5' RACE reads. The sample consists of 39,000 or so distinct CDR3 sequences, 3.1% of them appearing once. The specimen was normal lung tissue next to the tumor, collected at surgery. The origin of the receptors is a male donor with early-stage non-small cell lung cancer. The conserved cysteine and the conserved F or W are not part of the CDR3 here. Only part of the rows carry a size: once, few, many, or a class if the clone is expanded.

many,TRBV2,ASSLTGISSPLH
many,TRBV7-8,ASSALNQPQH
many,TRBV6-2/TRBV6-3,ASSYSQMRSEAF
many,TRBV5-1,ASSPGTGGSNQPQH
many,TRBV12-3/TRBV12-4,ASRGRTSGDNEQF
many,TRBV2,ASSEESPGTGFLNTGELF
many,TRBV6-6,ASSYGQVNSPLH
many,TRBV2,ASSEVWSTGELF
many,TRBV18,ASSPRNGLGSTDTQY
many,TRBV29-1,SAKRDSTYEQY
many,TRBV7-6,ASSLALGGEQF
many,TRBV5-5,ASSRSGTDTQY
-,TRBV5-1,ASRSSGDSYNEQF
many,TRBV5-4,ASSLAGAGIHSTQY
many,TRBV5-1,ASRKGDRGITDTQY
many,TRBV18,ASSLAQDTQY
many,TRBV7-9,ASSLSGSEQY
-,TRBV7-2,ASSLGGVRYNEQF
many,TRBV5-6,ASSLMGSYNSPLH
few,TRBV7-2,ASSSDGRYNEQF
many,TRBV2,ASSEAGRTDTQY
many,TRBV3-1,ASSPQGIYGYT
many,TRBV27,ASSLGTNSPLH
many,TRBV2,ASSKRRDEQY
-,TRBV12-3/TRBV12-4,ASSPVSGRTGELF
-,TRBV12-3/TRBV12-4,ASSLRQGVYNEQF
many,TRBV7-9,ASSPQGPYEQY
many,TRBV9,ASSSAGATGELF
many,TRBV28,ASSRLAGAYEQY
few,TRBV7-9,ASSLRLTGANVLT
many,TRBV12-3/TRBV12-4,ASTTTSGISL
many,TRBV20-1,SAGPGQGLSPLH
many,TRBV20-1,SATSLQETQY
many,TRBV5-1,ASSLGDLNTEAF
many,TRBV27,ASSLNSPRMDSPLH
many,TRBV29-1,SVAGLRVEQF
many,TRBV10-3,AITLGEDTEAF
many,TRBV6-5,ASSRRGAYEQY
-,TRBV27,ASSSRQGLRYT
many,TRBV29-1,SARGPAMETQY
many,TRBV5-1,ASSLARQALYEQY
many,TRBV6-5,ASSYSIGAGGSTREQY
many,TRBV2,ASARDAGWIDTQY
many,TRBV29-1,SAGTTGKYGYT
many,TRBV20-1,SAVPPLAKNIQY
few,TRBV6-1,ASSDRLGSGDRAAGYT
many,TRBV29-1,SVGAGGYQETQY
-,TRBV6-2/TRBV6-3,ASSQDLRQGRPEAF